The rows below give T cell receptor beta chains drawn from one sample of a study of siplizumab effects on memory and regulatory T cells. Generated by immunoSEQ multiplex PCR, the TCRdb table keeps only in-frame clones and is missing some. In the table there are 50,000 to 70,000 clones, just over 95% of which are singletons. Sequenced input: naive CD8+ T cells sorted from blood. The origin of the receptors is a human donor in good health. Each CDR3 is given with its conserved first and last residue. D genes are given only for firm matches. Rows give clone size only sometimes, using once, few, many, or a class for an expanded clone.

>-|TRBV6-6|-|TRBJ2-3
TGTGCCAGCAGTACGGCCGGGGATACGCAGTATTTT
CASSTAGDTQYF
>TRBD2|TRBV9|-|TRBJ2-3
TGTGCCAGCAGCGCCGGGACTAGCGGCACAGATACGCAGTATTTT
CASSAGTSGTDTQYF
>TRBD2|TRBV10-2|-|TRBJ2-3
TGCGCCAGCAGTGAAGCGGGGGGCGGCACAGATACGCAGTATTTT
CASSEAGGGTDTQYF
>-|TRBV19|-|TRBJ2-2
TGTGCCAGTAGTCGGCCCAGGACGAACACCGGGGAGCTGTTTTTT
CASSRPRTNTGELFF
>-|TRBV5-4|-|TRBJ2-7
TGTGCCAGCGGGCCGCTCTACGAGCAGTACTTC
CASGPLYEQYF
>-|TRBV15|-|TRBJ2-1
TGTGCCACCAGCAGAGAATCATCCTCCTACAATGAGCAGTTCTTC
CATSRESSSYNEQFF
>TRBD2|TRBV29-1|-|TRBJ2-3
TGCAGCGTTGACCGACCTAGCGGGGGTTACACAGATACGCAGTATTTT
CSVDRPSGGYTDTQYF
>-|TRBV27|-|TRBJ2-5
TGTGCCAGCGGAACAGGCCAAGAGACCCAGTACTTC
CASGTGQETQYF
>-|TRBV5-1|-|TRBJ2-1
TGCGCCAGCAGCTTGCACAGGGAGGGTGAGCAGTTCTTC
CASSLHREGEQFF
>-|TRBV28|-|TRBJ1-6
TGTGCCAGCAGTTTGCAGAATTCACCCCTCCACTTT
CASSLQNSPLHF
>-|TRBV18|-|TRBJ1-5
TGTGCCAGCTCACCAATAGTGCCGAATAAAGAACAGCCCCAGCATTTT
CASSPIVPNKEQPQHF
>-|TRBV2|-|TRBJ2-5
TGTGCCAGCAGTGATCCTAGCGCGATCCAAGAGACCCAGTACTTC
CASSDPSAIQETQYF
>TRBD2|TRBV6-5|-|TRBJ2-1
TGTGCCAGCAGGTTGCGGGGGGACAATGAGCAGTTCTTC
CASRLRGDNEQFF
>TRBD2|TRBV19|-|TRBJ2-1
TGTGCCAGTAGTCTAGCGGGGGGCTCCTACAATGAGCAGTTCTTC
CASSLAGGSYNEQFF
>-|TRBV27|-|TRBJ2-1
TGTGCCAGCCGCTGGGCGCAGTTCAATGAGCAGTTCTTC
CASRWAQFNEQFF
>-|TRBV4-3|-|TRBJ1-1
TGCGCCAGCAGCCAAGATGTGGGGTGGGGGGCTTTCTTT
CASSQDVGWGAFF
>TRBD2|TRBV7-7|-|TRBJ2-2
TGTGCCAGCAGCGCCTATAGCGGGGGCCTATACACCGGGGAGCTGTTTTTT
CASSAYSGGLYTGELFF
>-|TRBV15|-|TRBJ2-5
TGTGCCACCAGCAGAGGAGGGGATTCTCGGGAGACCCAGTACTTC
CATSRGGDSRETQYF
>TRBD1|TRBV5-1|-|TRBJ2-2
TGCGCCAGCAGCCCTGGGACAGTAAACACCGGGGAGCTGTTTTTT
CASSPGTVNTGELFF
>TRBD2|TRBV5-6|-|TRBJ2-3
TGTGCCAGCAGCCCTCGGTCGGGACTAGCGGGCCCCTGGTGGGATACGCAGTATTTT
CASSPRSGLAGPWWDTQYF
>-|TRBV5-4|-|TRBJ2-7
TGTGCCAGCAGCTTGGGGACAGGACTATACGAGCAGTACTTC
CASSLGTGLYEQYF
>-|TRBV7-9|-|TRBJ1-2
TGTGCCAGCAGCTTAGACAATAACTATGGCTACACCTTC
CASSLDNNYGYTF
>-|TRBV9|-|TRBJ2-3
TGTGCCAGCAGCGTAGGGGCCCTAGATACGCAGTATTTT
CASSVGALDTQYF
>-|TRBV13|-|TRBJ2-5
TGTGCCAGCAGCTACCACCGGGGGGAGACCCAGTACTTC
CASSYHRGETQYF
>-|TRBV4-1|once|TRBJ2-1
TGCGCCAGCAGTCCTCGGACAGGAGGGGGCAATGAGCAGTTCTTC
CASSPRTGGGNEQFF
>TRBD1|TRBV5-4|-|TRBJ2-2
TGTGCCAGCAGCCTTCTCGGACAGGGGGTAAACACCGGGGAGCTGTTTTTT
CASSLLGQGVNTGELFF
>-|TRBV2|once|TRBJ2-7
TGTGCCAGCACCGAGGCACCCTCTATCTACGAGCAGTACTTC
CASTEAPSIYEQYF
>-|TRBV4-2|-|TRBJ1-1
TGTGCCAGCAGCCATGTACGGGATACGAACACTGAAGCTTTCTTT
CASSHVRDTNTEAFF
>-|TRBV5-1|once|TRBJ1-1
TGCGCCAGCAGCTTGGGGGGTGGCACTGAAGCTTTCTTT
CASSLGGGTEAFF